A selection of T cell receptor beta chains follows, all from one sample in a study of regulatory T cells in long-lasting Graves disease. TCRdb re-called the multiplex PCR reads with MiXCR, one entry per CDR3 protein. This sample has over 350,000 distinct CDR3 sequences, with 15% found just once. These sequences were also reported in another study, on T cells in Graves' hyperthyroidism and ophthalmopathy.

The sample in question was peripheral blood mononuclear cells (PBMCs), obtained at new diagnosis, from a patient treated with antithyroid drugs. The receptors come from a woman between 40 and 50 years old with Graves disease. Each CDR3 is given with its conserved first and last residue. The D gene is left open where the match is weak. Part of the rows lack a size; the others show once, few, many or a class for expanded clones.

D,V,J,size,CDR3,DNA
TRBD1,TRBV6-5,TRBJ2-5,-,CASSYRIGQGGMDQETQYF,TGTGCCAGCAGTTACCGCATCGGACAGGGGGGTATGGACCAAGAGACCCAGTACTTC
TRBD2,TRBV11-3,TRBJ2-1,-,CASSLHHRLAGAYEHFF,TGTGCCAGCAGCTTGCACCACCGACTAGCGGGAGCCTATGAGCACTTCTTC
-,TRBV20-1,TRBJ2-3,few,CSARPMRTDTQYF,TGCAGTGCTAGACCGATGCGCACAGATACGCAGTATTTT
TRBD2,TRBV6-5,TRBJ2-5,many,CASSYSPASGTLETQYF,TGTGCCAGCAGTTATTCGCCGGCTAGCGGGACTCTGGAGACCCAGTACTTC
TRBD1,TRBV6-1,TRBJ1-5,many,CASSENRGLGNQPQHF,TGTGCCAGCAGTGAAAACAGGGGTTTGGGCAATCAGCCCCAGCATTTT
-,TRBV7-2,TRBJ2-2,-,CASSSDIGTGELFF,TGTGCCAGCAGCTCGGACATTGGTACCGGGGAGCTGTTTTTT
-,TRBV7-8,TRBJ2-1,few,CASSLMASYNEQFF,TGTGCCAGCAGCTTAATGGCCTCCTACAATGAGCAGTTCTTC
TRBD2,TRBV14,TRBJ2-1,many,CASSHSGRPYNEQFF,TGTGCCAGCAGCCATAGCGGGAGGCCGTACAATGAGCAGTTCTTC
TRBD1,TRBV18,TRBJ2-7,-,CASSPDRDDYEQYF,TGTGCCAGCTCACCAGACAGGGACGACTACGAGCAGTACTTC
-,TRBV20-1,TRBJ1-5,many,CSARNSNQPQHF,TGCAGTGCTAGAAATAGCAATCAGCCCCAGCATTTT
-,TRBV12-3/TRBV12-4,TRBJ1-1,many,CASSLLQNTEAFF,TGTGCCAGCAGTTTATTGCAGAACACTGAAGCTTTCTTT
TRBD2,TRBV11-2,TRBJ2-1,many,CASSFSGSGSLNEQFF,TGTGCCAGCAGCTTCTCAGGTAGCGGGAGTCTTAATGAGCAGTTCTTC
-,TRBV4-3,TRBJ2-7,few,CASSQGRDSYEQYF,TGCGCCAGCAGCCAAGGGAGGGATTCCTACGAGCAGTACTTC
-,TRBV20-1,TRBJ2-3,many,CSANQKWGLRDTQYF,TGCAGTGCTAACCAGAAGTGGGGGTTAAGAGATACGCAGTATTTT
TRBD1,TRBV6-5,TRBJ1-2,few,CASSSTGSGYGYTF,TGTGCCAGCAGTTCGACAGGGTCCGGATATGGCTACACCTTC
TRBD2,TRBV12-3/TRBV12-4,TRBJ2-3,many,CASNVLAGDRGGTDTQYF,TGTGCCAGCAACGTACTAGCGGGAGACCGGGGGGGCACAGATACGCAGTATTTT
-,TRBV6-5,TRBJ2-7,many,CASSYRTDATEQYF,TGTGCCAGCAGTTACAGGACGGACGCTACCGAGCAGTACTTC
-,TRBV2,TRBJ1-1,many,CASSQDMNTEAFF,TGTGCCAGCAGCCAGGACATGAACACTGAAGCTTTCTTT
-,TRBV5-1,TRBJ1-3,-,CASTKDTSGNTIYF,TGTGCCAGCACCAAGGACACCTCTGGAAACACCATATATTTT
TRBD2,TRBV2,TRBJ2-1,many,CASTQTSGYGEQFF,TGTGCCAGCACTCAGACTAGCGGGTATGGTGAGCAGTTCTTC
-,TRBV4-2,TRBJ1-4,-,CASSQFATNEKLFF,TGTGCCAGCAGCCAGTTTGCAACTAATGAAAAACTGTTTTTT
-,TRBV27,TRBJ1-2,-,CASSYRGEGGYGYTF,TGTGCCAGCAGTTATCGGGGGGAGGGTGGCTATGGCTACACCTTC
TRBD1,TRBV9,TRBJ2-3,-,CASSVNGQVFTDTQYF,TGTGCCAGCAGCGTAAACGGACAGGTTTTCACAGATACGCAGTATTTT
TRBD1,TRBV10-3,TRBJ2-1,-,CAISERISRQGSYNEQFF,TGTGCCATCAGTGAGAGGATTTCTAGACAGGGATCCTACAATGAGCAGTTCTTC
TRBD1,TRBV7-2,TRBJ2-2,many,CASSRTGWGTGELFF,TGTGCCAGCAGCCGGACAGGTTGGGGCACCGGGGAGCTGTTTTTT
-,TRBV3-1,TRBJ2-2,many,CASSQAGSKPGELFF,TGTGCCAGCAGCCAAGCCGGGTCAAAGCCTGGGGAGCTGTTTTTT
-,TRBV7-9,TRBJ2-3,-,CASSLGFGNSGYDTQYF,TGTGCCAGCAGCTTAGGGTTCGGAAATAGTGGGTATGATACGCAGTATTTT
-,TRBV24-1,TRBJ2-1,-,CATSDLERIGDEQFF,TGTGCCACCAGTGATTTGGAACGGATCGGCGATGAGCAGTTCTTC
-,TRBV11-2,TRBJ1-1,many,CASSPGQQQVDTEAFF,TGTGCCAGCAGCCCCGGACAGCAGCAAGTTGATACTGAAGCTTTCTTT
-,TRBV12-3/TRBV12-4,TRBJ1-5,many,CASTLGVNQPQHF,TGTGCCAGCACCTTGGGGGTAAATCAGCCCCAGCATTTT
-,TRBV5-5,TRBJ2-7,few,CASSLGVQVYEQYF,TGTGCCAGCAGCTTGGGGGTACAGGTCTACGAGCAGTACTTC
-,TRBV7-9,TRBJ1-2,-,CASSRVDYTF,TGTGCCAGCAGCCGGGTCGACTACACCTTC
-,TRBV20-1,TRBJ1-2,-,CSSPGANTNYGYTF,TGCAGCTCCCCAGGGGCCAATACTAACTATGGCTACACCTTC
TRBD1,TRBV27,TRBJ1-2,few,CASSEQGAGYTF,TGTGCCAGCAGCGAACAGGGGGCCGGCTACACCTTC
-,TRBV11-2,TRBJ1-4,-,CASSLDPAGNEKLFF,TGTGCCAGCAGCTTAGATCCGGCTGGAAATGAAAAACTGTTTTTT
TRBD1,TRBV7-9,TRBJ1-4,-,CASSEGQLNEKLFF,TGTGCCAGCAGCGAGGGACAGCTAAATGAAAAACTGTTTTTT
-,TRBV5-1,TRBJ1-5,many,CASSLRQSNQPQHF,TGTGCCAGCAGCCTCAGACAGAGCAATCAGCCCCAGCATTTT
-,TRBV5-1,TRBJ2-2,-,CASSYGPVNPTGELFF,TGCGCCAGCAGCTACGGACCCGTTAATCCTACCGGGGAGCTGTTTTTT
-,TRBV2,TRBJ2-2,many,CASSVKPPGQAGELFF,TGTGCCAGCAGTGTAAAGCCACCTGGGCAGGCCGGGGAGCTGTTTTTT
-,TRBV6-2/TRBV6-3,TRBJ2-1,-,CASSYRGTYNEQFF,TGTGCCAGCAGTTACCGGGGAACCTACAATGAGCAGTTCTTC
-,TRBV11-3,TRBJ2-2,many,CASSLGGSSNTGELFF,TGTGCCAGCAGCTTAGGCGGGTCCTCGAACACCGGGGAGCTGTTTTTT
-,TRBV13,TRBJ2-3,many,CASSLSELESTDTQYF,TGTGCCAGCAGCTTATCGGAGTTGGAGAGCACAGATACGCAGTATTTT
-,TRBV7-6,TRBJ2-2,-,CASSLAGGLSTGELFF,TGTGCCAGCAGCTTAGCGGGGGGACTGAGCACCGGGGAGCTGTTTTTT
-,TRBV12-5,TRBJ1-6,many,CASGLVGLQGVDSPLHF,TGTGCTAGTGGTTTGGTAGGACTCCAGGGTGTCGATTCACCCCTCCACTTT
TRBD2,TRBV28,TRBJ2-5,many,CASSSGLAQETQYF,TGTGCCAGCAGTTCAGGACTAGCGCAAGAGACCCAGTACTTC
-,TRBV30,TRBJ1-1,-,CAWSNEGEGHNTEAFF,TGTGCCTGGAGTAATGAAGGGGAAGGTCATAACACTGAAGCTTTCTTT
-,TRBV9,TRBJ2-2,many,CASSVGGRGTGELFF,TGTGCCAGCAGCGTAGGGGGACGGGGCACCGGGGAGCTGTTTTTT
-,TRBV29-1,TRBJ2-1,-,CSVALQSENEQFF,TGCAGCGTTGCCCTCCAGAGCGAGAATGAGCAGTTCTTC
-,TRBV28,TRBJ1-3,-,CASYLRSGNTTYF,TGTGCCAGCTACCTACGCTCTGGAAACACCACATATTTT
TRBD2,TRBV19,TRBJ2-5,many,CASSLTSVGETQYF,TGTGCCAGTAGTTTAACTAGCGTTGGAGAGACCCAGTACTTC
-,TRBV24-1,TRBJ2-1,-,CATSDSSRGRRVGNEQFF,TGTGCCACCAGTGACTCTTCGAGAGGTAGGAGGGTCGGCAATGAGCAGTTCTTC
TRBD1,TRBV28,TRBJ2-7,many,CASRPRDRHHEQYF,TGTGCCAGCAGACCGCGGGACAGGCATCACGAGCAGTACTTC
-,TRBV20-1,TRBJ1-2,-,CSSPVVVGYTF,TGCAGTAGCCCGGTGGTGGTTGGCTACACCTTC
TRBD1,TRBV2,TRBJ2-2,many,CASSWTGGAGELFF,TGTGCCAGCAGCTGGACAGGGGGAGCCGGGGAGCTGTTTTTT
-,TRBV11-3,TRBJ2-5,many,CASSPRERLGQQETQYF,TGTGCCAGCAGCCCAAGAGAACGACTAGGACAGCAAGAGACCCAGTACTTC
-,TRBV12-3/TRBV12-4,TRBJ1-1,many,CASSFSLETEAFF,TGTGCCAGCAGTTTTAGCCTAGAGACTGAAGCTTTCTTT
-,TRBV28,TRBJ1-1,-,CASSGGGEAFF,TGTGCCAGCAGTGGGGGGGGGGAAGCTTTCTTT
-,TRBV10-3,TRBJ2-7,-,CASLGTNTYEQYF,TGTGCCAGCCTCGGGACAAATACCTACGAGCAGTACTTC
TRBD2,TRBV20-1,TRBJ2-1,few,CSATVSGRAYNEQFF,TGCAGTGCTACAGTAAGCGGGAGGGCCTACAATGAGCAGTTCTTC
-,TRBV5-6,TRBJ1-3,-,CASSLQGLRNTIYF,TGTGCCAGCAGCCTGCAGGGTCTGAGAAACACCATATATTTT